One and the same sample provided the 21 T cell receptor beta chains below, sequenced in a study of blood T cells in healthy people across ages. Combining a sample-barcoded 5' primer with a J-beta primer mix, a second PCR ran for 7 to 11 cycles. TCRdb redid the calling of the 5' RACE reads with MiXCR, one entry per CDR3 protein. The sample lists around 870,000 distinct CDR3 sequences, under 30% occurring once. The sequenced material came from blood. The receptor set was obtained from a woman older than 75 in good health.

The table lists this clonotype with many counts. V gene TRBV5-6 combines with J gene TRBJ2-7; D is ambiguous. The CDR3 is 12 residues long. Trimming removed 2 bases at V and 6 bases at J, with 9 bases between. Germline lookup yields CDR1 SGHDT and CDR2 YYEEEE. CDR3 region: CASSFISSEQYF. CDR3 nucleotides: TGTGCCAGCAGCTTCATAAGCTCCGAGCAGTACTTC.

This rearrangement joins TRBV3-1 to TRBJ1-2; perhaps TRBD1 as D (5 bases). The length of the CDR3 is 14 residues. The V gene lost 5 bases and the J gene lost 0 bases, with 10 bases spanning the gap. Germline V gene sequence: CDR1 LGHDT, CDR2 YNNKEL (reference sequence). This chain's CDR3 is CASSDSKTNYGYTF. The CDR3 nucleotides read TGTGCCAGCAGCGACAGCAAAACTAACTATGGCTACACCTTC.

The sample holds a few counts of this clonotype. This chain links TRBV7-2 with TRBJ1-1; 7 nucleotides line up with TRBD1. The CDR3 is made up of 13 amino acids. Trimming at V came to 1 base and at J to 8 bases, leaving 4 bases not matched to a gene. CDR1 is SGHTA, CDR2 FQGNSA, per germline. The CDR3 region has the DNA TGTGCCAGCAGCTTAGAGACGGACAGGGAAGCTTTCTTT. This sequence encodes CASSLETDREAFF.

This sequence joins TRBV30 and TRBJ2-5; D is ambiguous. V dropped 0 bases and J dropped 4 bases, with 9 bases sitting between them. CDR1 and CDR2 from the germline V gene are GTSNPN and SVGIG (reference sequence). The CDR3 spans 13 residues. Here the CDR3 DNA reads TGTGCCTGGAGTGTATTTGCCGTAGAGACCCAGTACTTC. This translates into CAWSVFAVETQYF.

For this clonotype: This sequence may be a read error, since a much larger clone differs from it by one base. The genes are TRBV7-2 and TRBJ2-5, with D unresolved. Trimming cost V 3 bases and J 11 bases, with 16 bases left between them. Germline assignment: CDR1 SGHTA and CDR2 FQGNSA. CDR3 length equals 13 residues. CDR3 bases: TGTGCCAGCAGCTTCGAATTCTCCAATGAGCAGTACTTC. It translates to CASSFEFSNEQYF.

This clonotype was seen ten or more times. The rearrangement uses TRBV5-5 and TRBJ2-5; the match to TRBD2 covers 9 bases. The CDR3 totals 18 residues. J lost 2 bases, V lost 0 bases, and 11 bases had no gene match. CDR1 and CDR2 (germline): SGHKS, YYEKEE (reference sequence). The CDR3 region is CASSLGAGGAAGQETQYF. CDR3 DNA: TGTGCCAGCAGCTTGGGAGCGGGGGGCGCAGCTGGGCAAGAGACCCAGTACTTC.

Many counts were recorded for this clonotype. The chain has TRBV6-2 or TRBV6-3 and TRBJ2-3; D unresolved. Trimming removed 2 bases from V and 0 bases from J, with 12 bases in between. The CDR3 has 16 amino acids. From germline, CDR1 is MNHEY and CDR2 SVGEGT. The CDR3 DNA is TGTGCCAGCAGTTACGGGTGGGGAACTAGCACAGATACGCAGTATTTT. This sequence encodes CASSYGWGTSTDTQYF.

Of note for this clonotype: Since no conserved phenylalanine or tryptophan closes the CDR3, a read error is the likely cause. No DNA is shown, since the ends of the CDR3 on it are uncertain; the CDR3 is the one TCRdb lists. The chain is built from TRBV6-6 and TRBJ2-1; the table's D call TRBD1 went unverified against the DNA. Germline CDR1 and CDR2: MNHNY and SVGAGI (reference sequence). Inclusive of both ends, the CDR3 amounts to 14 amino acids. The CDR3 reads CASSYGGSGYTFGS.

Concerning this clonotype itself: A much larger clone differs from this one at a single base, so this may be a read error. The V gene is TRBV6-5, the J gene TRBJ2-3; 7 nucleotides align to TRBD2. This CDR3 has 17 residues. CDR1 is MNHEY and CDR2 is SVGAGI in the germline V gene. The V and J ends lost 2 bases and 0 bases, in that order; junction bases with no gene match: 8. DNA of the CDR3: TGTGCCAGCAGTTACGTCGGGGGAGGGAAGAGCACAGATACGCAGTATTTT. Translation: CASSYVGGGKSTDTQYF.

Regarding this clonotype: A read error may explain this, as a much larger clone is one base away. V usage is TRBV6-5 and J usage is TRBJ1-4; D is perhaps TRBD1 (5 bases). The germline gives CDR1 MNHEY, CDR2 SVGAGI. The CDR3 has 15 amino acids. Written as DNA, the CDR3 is TGTGCCAGCAGTTACAGGGGTTGGACTAATGAAAAACGGTTTTTT. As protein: CASSYRGWTNEKRFF.

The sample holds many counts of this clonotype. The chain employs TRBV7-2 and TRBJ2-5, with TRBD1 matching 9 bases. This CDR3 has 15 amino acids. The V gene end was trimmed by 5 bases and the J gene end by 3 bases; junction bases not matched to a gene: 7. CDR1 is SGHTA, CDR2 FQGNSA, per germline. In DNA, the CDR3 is TGTGCCAGCAGCGACCGACAGGGGGGGAAAGAGACCCAGTACTTC. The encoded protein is CASSDRQGGKETQYF.

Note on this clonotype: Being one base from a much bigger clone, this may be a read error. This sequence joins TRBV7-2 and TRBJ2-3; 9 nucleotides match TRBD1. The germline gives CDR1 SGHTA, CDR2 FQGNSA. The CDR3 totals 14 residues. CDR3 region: CASTGTGSTDTQDF. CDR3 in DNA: TGTGCCAGTACGGGGACAGGGAGCACAGATACGCAGGATTTT.

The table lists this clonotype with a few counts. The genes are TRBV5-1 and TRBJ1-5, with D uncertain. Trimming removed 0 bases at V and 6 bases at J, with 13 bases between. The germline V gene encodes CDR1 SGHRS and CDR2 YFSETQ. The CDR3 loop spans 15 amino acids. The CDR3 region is CASSLDGVITQPQHF. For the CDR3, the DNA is TGCGCCAGCAGCTTGGACGGGGTTATTACTCAGCCCCAGCATTTT.

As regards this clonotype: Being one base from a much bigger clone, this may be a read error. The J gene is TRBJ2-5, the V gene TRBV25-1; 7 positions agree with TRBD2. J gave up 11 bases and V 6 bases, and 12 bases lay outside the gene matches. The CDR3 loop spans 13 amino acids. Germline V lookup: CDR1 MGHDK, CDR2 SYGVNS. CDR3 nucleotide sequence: TGTGCCAGCAGGGGGCGGGGGTACAATGAGCAGTACTTC. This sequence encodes CASRGRGYNEQYF. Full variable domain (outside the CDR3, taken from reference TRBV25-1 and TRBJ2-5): EADIYQTPRYLVIGTGKKITLECSQTMGHDKMYWYQQDPGMELHLIHYSYGVNSTEKGDLSSESTVSRIRTEHFPLTLESARPSHTSQYLCASRGRGYNEQYFGPGTRLLVL.

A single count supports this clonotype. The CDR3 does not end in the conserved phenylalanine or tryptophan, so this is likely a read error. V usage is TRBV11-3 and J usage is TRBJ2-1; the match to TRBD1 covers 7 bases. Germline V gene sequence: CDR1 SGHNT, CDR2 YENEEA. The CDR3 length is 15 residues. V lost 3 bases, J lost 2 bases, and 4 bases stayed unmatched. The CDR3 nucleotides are TGTGCCAGCAGCTTTAACAGGGGAACCTACAATGAGCAGTTCGTC. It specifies CASSFNRGTYNEQFV.

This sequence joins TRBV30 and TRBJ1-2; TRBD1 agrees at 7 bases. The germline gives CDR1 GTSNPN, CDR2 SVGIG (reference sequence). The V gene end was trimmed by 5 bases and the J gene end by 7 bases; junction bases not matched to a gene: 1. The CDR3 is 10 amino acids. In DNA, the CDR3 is TGTGCCTGGGACAGGGTTGGCTACACCTTC. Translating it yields CAWDRVGYTF.

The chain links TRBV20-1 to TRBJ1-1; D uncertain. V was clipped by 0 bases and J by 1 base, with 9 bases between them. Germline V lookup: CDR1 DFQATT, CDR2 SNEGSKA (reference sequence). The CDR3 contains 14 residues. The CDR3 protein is CSARDSRANTEAFF. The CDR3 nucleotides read TGCAGTGCTAGAGATTCCCGGGCGAACACTGAAGCTTTCTTT.

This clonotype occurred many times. CDR3 protein: CAISESLAGAQNIQYF. CDR3 coding DNA: TGTGCCATCAGTGAGTCGCTAGCGGGGGCGCAAAACATTCAGTACTTC. The chain links TRBV10-3 to TRBJ2-4, with 10 nucleotides matching TRBD2. CDR1 ENHRY and CDR2 SYGVKD come from the germline V gene. The CDR3 extends over 16 amino acids. Trimming cost V 0 bases and J 5 bases; bases outside gene matches: 4.

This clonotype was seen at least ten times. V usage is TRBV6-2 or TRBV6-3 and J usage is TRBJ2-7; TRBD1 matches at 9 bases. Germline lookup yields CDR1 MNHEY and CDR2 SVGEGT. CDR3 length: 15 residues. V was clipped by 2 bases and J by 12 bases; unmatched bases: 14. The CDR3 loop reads CASSYPGQGSYVGYF. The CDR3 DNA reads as TGTGCCAGCAGTTACCCAGGACAGGGGAGTTACGTGGGGTACTTC.

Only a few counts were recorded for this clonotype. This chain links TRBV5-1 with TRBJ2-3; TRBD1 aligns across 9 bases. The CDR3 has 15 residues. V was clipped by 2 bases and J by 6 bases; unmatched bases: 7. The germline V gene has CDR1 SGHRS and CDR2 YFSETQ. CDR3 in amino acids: CASSFSGQGADTQYF. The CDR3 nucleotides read TGCGCCAGCAGCTTTTCGGGACAGGGTGCGGATACGCAGTATTTT.

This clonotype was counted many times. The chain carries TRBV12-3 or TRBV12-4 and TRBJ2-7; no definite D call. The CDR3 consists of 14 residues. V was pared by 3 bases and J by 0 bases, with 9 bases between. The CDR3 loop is CASSFVQSSYEQYF. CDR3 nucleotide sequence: TGTGCCAGCAGTTTTGTTCAGAGCTCCTACGAGCAGTACTTC.